Included here is one T cell receptor beta chain sequence, with context. Its antigen is unknown. The data are from a study of cytomegalovirus exposure and HLA in healthy donors. The study's findings and limits: Despite most TCR sequences being rare, some public TCRs occurred in many donors. Three CMV-associated chains were confirmed in vitro to be specific for CMV antigens. Common viral pathogens seemed to be connected with several of the most significant clusters, according to a later analysis.

The PCR made use of 60 Vbeta and 13 Jbeta primers. Measured with immunoSEQ multiplex PCR; TCRdb has only the in-frame clones, and not every one. Recorded here are about 72,000 clones; the top ten clones represent approximately 2.7%. The CDR3 contains 12 residues. Germline V gene lookup returns CDR1 MNHNY and CDR2 SVGAGI (reference sequence). Trimming stripped 6 bases from V and 5 bases from J, with 7 bases between. The chain couples TRBV6-6 to TRBJ1-4; D is unclear. The sample was PBMCs. The sequence derives from a man between 35 and 55 years old in good health and CMV-seronegative. CDR3 DNA: TGTGCCAGCAGCTTTGTAAATGAAAAACTGTTTTTT. Its protein is CASSFVNEKLFF.